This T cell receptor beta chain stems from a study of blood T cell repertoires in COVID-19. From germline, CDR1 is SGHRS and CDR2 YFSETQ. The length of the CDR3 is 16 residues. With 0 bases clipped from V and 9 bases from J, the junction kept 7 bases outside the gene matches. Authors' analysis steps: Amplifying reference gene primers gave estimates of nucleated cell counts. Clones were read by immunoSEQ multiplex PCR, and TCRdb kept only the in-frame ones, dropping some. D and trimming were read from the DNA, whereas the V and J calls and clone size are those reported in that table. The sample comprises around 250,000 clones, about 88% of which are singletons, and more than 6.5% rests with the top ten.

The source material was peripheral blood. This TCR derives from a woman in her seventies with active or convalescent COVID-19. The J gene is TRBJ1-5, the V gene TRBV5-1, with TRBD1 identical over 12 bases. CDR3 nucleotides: TGCGCCAGCAGCTTGGGAACGGGACAGGGGGCATGGCCCCAGCATTTT. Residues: CASSLGTGQGAWPQHF.